The rows below give T cell receptor beta chains drawn from one sample of a study of T cell responses to AZD1222 COVID-19 vaccine. The repertoire was sequenced with immunoSEQ multiplex PCR; TCRdb's copy has only in-frame clones and lacks some. The sample lists more than 95,000 clones, 90% seen once, with approximately 7.6% in the top ten. This specimen was peripheral blood, taken on day 0 of AZD1222 vaccination. The source is an adult in good health. Each CDR3 is given with its conserved first and last residue. D genes are given only for firm matches. A row's size may be missing; if present it is once, few, many or a size class.

J: TRBJ2-3
D: TRBD2
size: -
V: TRBV7-9
DNA: TGTGCCAGCAGCTTATGGCGGCAGCGGGAGACAGATACGCAGTATTTT
CDR3: CASSLWRQRETDTQYF

J: TRBJ2-1
D: -
size: -
V: TRBV7-2
DNA: TGTGCCAGCAGCTTTGGGGGAGTTATAGAGCAGTTCTTC
CDR3: CASSFGGVIEQFF

J: TRBJ1-5
D: -
size: few
V: TRBV7-9
DNA: TGTGCCAGCAGCTTAGGACGGCCAAATCAGCCCCAGCATTTT
CDR3: CASSLGRPNQPQHF

J: TRBJ1-4
D: TRBD1
size: -
V: TRBV3-1/TRBV3-2
DNA: TGTGCCAGCGGACGGACAGGGGGAGATGAAAAACTGTTTTTT
CDR3: CASGRTGGDEKLFF

J: TRBJ1-5
D: -
size: -
V: TRBV24-1
DNA: TGTGCCACCAGTGAGTCCGACTTGAATCAGCCCCAGCATTTT
CDR3: CATSESDLNQPQHF

J: TRBJ1-3
D: -
size: -
V: TRBV6-5
DNA: TGTGCCAGCAGCGATGAGGGATCTGGAAACACCATATATTTT
CDR3: CASSDEGSGNTIYF

J: TRBJ1-5
D: TRBD1
size: -
V: TRBV28
DNA: TGTGCCAGCTTCGGGACAGTGAATAATCAGCCCCAGCATTTT
CDR3: CASFGTVNNQPQHF

J: TRBJ2-1
D: -
size: -
V: TRBV12-5
DNA: TGTGCTAGTGGTTTGGTACAATCCGGGGAGCGCTTCTACAATGAGCAGTTCTTC
CDR3: CASGLVQSGERFYNEQFF

J: TRBJ1-6
D: -
size: -
V: TRBV28
DNA: TGTGCCAGCAGTTTAGTTAATATTAATTCACCCCTCCACTTT
CDR3: CASSLVNINSPLHF

J: TRBJ2-1
D: TRBD2
size: once
V: TRBV10-1
DNA: TGCGCCAGCAGTGAGAAAGTAGCTAGCGGGAGGAAGAATGAGCAGTTCTTC
CDR3: CASSEKVASGRKNEQFF

J: TRBJ2-1
D: -
size: -
V: TRBV5-1
DNA: TGCGCCAGCAGCTTGGCCCTTGGGACGCATCGCAATGAGCAGTTCTTC
CDR3: CASSLALGTHRNEQFF

J: TRBJ1-4
D: -
size: -
V: TRBV21-1
DNA: TGTGCCAGCAGCAAAGTCGGCAAGGAAACTAATGAAAAACTGTTTTTT
CDR3: CASSKVGKETNEKLFF

J: TRBJ2-3
D: -
size: -
V: TRBV3-1/TRBV3-2
DNA: TGTGCCAGCAGCCAGAGGAGCACAGATACGCAGTATTTT
CDR3: CASSQRSTDTQYF

J: TRBJ1-5
D: TRBD1
size: -
V: TRBV24-1
DNA: TGTGCCACCAGTGATCCGGGACAGAATCAGCCCCAGCATTTT
CDR3: CATSDPGQNQPQHF

J: TRBJ1-4
D: -
size: -
V: TRBV5-1
DNA: TGCGCCAGCAGCACAGGGCGTGCAACTAATGAAAAACTGTTTTTT
CDR3: CASSTGRATNEKLFF

J: TRBJ2-7
D: TRBD2
size: -
V: TRBV13
DNA: TGTGCCAGCAGCTTAACCACTAGCGGGAGCTCCTACGAGCAGTACTTC
CDR3: CASSLTTSGSSYEQYF

J: TRBJ1-5
D: TRBD1
size: -
V: TRBV6-6
DNA: TGTGCCAGCAGGGGATCCGCAGGGGGCACTCAGCCCCAGCATTTT
CDR3: CASRGSAGGTQPQHF

J: TRBJ1-2
D: -
size: -
V: TRBV7-9
DNA: TGTGTCAGCAGCTTGGACTCTAGCTATGGCTACACCTTC
CDR3: CVSSLDSSYGYTF

J: TRBJ2-6
D: -
size: -
V: TRBV7-8
DNA: TGTGCCAGCAGATCAACAGGGCTCGCTGGGGCCAACGTCCTGACTTTC
CDR3: CASRSTGLAGANVLTF

J: TRBJ1-6
D: -
size: -
V: TRBV3-1/TRBV3-2
DNA: TGTGCCAGCAGCCCACGACCGAGTAATTCACCCCTCCACTTT
CDR3: CASSPRPSNSPLHF

J: TRBJ2-1
D: -
size: -
V: TRBV30
DNA: TGTGCCTGGAGTTGGGCCGTGACAGATGAGCAGTTCTTC
CDR3: CAWSWAVTDEQFF

J: TRBJ2-3
D: -
size: -
V: TRBV29-1
DNA: TGCAGCGTTGAACAAGGGTCTAGCACAGATACGCAGTATTTT
CDR3: CSVEQGSSTDTQYF

J: TRBJ2-7
D: -
size: -
V: TRBV2
DNA: TGTGCCAGTCTATGGGGGCAGGATTTGAATGAGCAGTACTTC
CDR3: CASLWGQDLNEQYF

J: TRBJ1-2
D: -
size: -
V: TRBV5-6
DNA: TGTGCCAGCAGCTTAGTGGGGGGATATGGCTACACCTTC
CDR3: CASSLVGGYGYTF

J: TRBJ2-1
D: -
size: -
V: TRBV28
DNA: TGTGCCAGCAGTTCCGGGACCCTGGAGCCCTACAATGAGCAGTTCTTC
CDR3: CASSSGTLEPYNEQFF

J: TRBJ2-1
D: TRBD2
size: -
V: TRBV7-9
DNA: TGTGCCAGCAGCTCGGGACTAATCAATGAGCAGTTCTTC
CDR3: CASSSGLINEQFF

J: TRBJ2-5
D: TRBD1
size: -
V: TRBV24-1
DNA: TGTGCCACCAGTGACCCCGGGACAGGGGGAGAGACCCAGTACTTC
CDR3: CATSDPGTGGETQYF

J: TRBJ1-3
D: -
size: -
V: TRBV6-1
DNA: TGTGCCAGCAGTGATCGGGGGCGAAGTGGAAACACCATATATTTT
CDR3: CASSDRGRSGNTIYF

J: TRBJ1-1
D: -
size: -
V: TRBV5-1
DNA: TGCGCCAGCAGCTTAGGCCAGGTGGGTGGGGGCACTGAAGCTTTCTTT
CDR3: CASSLGQVGGGTEAFF

J: TRBJ2-7
D: -
size: -
V: TRBV5-4
DNA: TGTGCCAGCAGCTCACAAGGCGCTCTGAACGAGCAGTACTTC
CDR3: CASSSQGALNEQYF

J: TRBJ2-5
D: -
size: -
V: TRBV2
DNA: TGTGCCAGCACGGTAGAGGAGACCCAGTACTTC
CDR3: CASTVEETQYF

J: TRBJ1-2
D: -
size: once
V: TRBV27
DNA: TGTGCCAGCAGTCGTACGGTCGCGTGGGGCTACACCTTC
CDR3: CASSRTVAWGYTF

J: TRBJ2-2
D: TRBD1
size: -
V: TRBV5-4
DNA: TGTGCCAGCAGCGTCTCTAACCCGGGACAGCCTCCCGGGGAGCTGTTTTTT
CDR3: CASSVSNPGQPPGELFF

J: TRBJ2-3
D: TRBD2
size: -
V: TRBV9
DNA: TGTGCCAGCAGCGTAGCGGGAGCGGGAACAGATACGCAGTATTTT
CDR3: CASSVAGAGTDTQYF

J: TRBJ2-1
D: -
size: -
V: TRBV21-1
DNA: TGTGCCAGCAAGAAGCTCAGGCTAGCGGGAAGAGATGAGCAGTTCTTC
CDR3: CASKKLRLAGRDEQFF

J: TRBJ1-4
D: TRBD1
size: -
V: TRBV25-1
DNA: TGTGCCAGCAGTAGACAGGGGGGCCCTCCTAATGAAAAACTGTTTTTT
CDR3: CASSRQGGPPNEKLFF

J: TRBJ2-6
D: -
size: -
V: TRBV5-8
DNA: TGTGCCAGCAGCTTGATCGGATCCGGGGCCAACGTCCTGACTTTC
CDR3: CASSLIGSGANVLTF

J: TRBJ2-5
D: -
size: -
V: TRBV24-1
DNA: TGTGCCACCAGTGATGGGGCAGGGGTGTACTTC
CDR3: CATSDGAGVYF

J: TRBJ1-4
D: -
size: -
V: TRBV6-1
DNA: TGTGCCAGCAGTGACAGGGGAGGGTTATGGGATGAAAAACTGTTTTTT
CDR3: CASSDRGGLWDEKLFF

J: TRBJ2-7
D: -
size: once
V: TRBV6-5
DNA: TGTGCCAGCAGGCCACTAGCCGGTCTCCACGAGCAGTACTTC
CDR3: CASRPLAGLHEQYF